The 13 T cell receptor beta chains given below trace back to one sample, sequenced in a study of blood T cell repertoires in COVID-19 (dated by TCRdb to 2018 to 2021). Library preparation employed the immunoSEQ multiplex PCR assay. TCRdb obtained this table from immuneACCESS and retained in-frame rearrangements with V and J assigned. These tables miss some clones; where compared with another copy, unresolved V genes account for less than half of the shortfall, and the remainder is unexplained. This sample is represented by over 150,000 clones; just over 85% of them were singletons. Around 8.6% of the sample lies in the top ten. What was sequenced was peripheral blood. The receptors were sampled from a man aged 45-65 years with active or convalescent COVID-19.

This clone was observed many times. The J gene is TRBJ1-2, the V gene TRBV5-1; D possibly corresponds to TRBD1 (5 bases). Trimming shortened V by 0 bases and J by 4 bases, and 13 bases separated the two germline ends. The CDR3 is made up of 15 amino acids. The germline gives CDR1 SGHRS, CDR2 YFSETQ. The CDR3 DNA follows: TGCGCCAGCAGCTTGGAAGGGGAATCTAGCTATGGCTACACCTTC. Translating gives CASSLEGESSYGYTF.

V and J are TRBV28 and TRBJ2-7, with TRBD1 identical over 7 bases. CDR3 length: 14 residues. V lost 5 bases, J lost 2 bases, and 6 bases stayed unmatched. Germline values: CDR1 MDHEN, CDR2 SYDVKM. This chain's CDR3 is CASSQLQGAYEQYF. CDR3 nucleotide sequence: TGTGCCAGCAGTCAACTCCAGGGGGCCTACGAGCAGTACTTC.

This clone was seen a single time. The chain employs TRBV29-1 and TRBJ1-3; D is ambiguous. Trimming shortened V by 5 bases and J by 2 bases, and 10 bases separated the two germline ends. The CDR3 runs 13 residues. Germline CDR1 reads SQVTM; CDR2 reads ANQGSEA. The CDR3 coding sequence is TGCAGCGTTCTGCAGGCCCCTGGAAACACCATATATTTT. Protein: CSVLQAPGNTIYF. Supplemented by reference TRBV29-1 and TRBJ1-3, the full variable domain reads SAVISQKPSRDICQRGTSLTIQCQVDSQVTMMFWYRQQPGQSLTLIATANQGSEATYESGFVIDKFPISRPNLTFSTLTVSNMSPEDSSIYLCSVLQAPGNTIYFGEGSWLTVV.

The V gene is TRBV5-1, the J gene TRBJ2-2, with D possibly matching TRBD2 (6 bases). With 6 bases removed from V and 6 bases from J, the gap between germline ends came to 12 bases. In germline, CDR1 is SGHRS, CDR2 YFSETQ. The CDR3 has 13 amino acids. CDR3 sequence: CASTSTGAGELFF. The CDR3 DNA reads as TGCGCCAGCACCTCCACGGGAGCCGGGGAGCTGTTTTTT.

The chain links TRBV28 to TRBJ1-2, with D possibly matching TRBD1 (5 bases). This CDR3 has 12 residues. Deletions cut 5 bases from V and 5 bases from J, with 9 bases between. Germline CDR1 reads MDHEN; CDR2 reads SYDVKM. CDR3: CASSGHPYGYTF. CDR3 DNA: TGTGCCAGCAGTGGACATCCTTATGGCTACACCTTC.

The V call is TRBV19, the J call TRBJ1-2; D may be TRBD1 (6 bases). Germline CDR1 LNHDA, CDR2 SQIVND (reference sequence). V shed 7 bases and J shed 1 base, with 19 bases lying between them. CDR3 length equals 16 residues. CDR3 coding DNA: TGTGCCAGTACCACTTGGAGAAAAGGGGGTAACTATGGCTACACCTTC. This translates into CASTTWRKGGNYGYTF.

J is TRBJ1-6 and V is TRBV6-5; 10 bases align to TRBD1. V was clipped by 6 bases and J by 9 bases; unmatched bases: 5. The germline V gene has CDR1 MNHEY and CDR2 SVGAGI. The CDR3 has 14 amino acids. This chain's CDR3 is CASSLGQGVSPLHF. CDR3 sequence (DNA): TGTGCCAGCAGCCTCGGACAGGGGGTTTCACCCCTCCACTTT.

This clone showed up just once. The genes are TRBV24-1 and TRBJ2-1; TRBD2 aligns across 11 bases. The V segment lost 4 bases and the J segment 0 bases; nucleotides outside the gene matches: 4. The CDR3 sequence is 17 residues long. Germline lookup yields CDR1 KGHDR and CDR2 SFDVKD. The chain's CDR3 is CATSETTSGSSYNEQFF. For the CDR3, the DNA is TGTGCCACCAGTGAAACCACTAGCGGGAGCTCCTACAATGAGCAGTTCTTC.

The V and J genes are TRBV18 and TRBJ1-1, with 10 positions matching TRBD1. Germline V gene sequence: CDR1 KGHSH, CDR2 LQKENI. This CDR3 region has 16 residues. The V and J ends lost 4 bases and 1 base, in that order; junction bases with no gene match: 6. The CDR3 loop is CASSLWTGGGNTEAFF. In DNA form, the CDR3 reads TGTGCCAGCTCACTTTGGACAGGGGGAGGGAACACTGAAGCTTTCTTT.

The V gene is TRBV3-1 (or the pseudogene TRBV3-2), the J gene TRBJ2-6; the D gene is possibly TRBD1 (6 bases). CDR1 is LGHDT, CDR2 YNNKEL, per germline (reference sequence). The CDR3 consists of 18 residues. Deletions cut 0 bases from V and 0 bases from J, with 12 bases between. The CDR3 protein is CASSQEGATVSGANVLTF. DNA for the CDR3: TGTGCCAGCAGCCAAGAGGGGGCCACGGTCTCTGGGGCCAACGTCCTGACTTTC.

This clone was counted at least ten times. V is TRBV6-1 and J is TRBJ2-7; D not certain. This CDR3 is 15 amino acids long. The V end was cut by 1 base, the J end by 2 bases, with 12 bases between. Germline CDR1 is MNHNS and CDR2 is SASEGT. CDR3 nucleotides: TGTGCCAGCAGTGAAGACGGTTCTCGAACCTACGAGCAGTACTTC. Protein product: CASSEDGSRTYEQYF.

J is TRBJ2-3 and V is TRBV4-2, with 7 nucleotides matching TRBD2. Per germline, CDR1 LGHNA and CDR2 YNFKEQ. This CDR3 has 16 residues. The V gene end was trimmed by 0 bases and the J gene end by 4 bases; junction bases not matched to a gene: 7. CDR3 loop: CASSQEGRGGADTQYF. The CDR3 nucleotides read TGTGCCAGCAGCCAAGAGGGGCGCGGGGGTGCAGATACGCAGTATTTT.

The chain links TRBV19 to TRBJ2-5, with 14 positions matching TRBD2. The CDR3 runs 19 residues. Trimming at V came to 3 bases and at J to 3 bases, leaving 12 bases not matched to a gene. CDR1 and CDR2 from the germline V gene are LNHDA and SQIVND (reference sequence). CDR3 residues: CASSISTTSGRAGKETQYF. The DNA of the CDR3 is TGTGCCAGTAGTATTTCCACGACTAGCGGGAGGGCCGGGAAAGAGACCCAGTACTTC.